The 28 T cell receptor beta chains given below trace back to one sample, sequenced in a study of cytomegalovirus exposure and HLA in healthy donors. TCRdb's table, derived via immunoSEQ multiplex PCR, lists solely in-frame clones and lacks some. The sample has about 350,000 clones; roughly 87% are singletons. The material sequenced was PBMCs. The receptors derive from a young woman in good health and CMV-seropositive.

CDR3 nucleotide sequence: TGTGCCAGCAGCTTGGTACAGGGAAGGTACACTGAAGCTTTCTTT. Protein sequence: CASSLVQGRYTEAFF. The chain carries TRBV5-8 and TRBJ1-1; a possible D gene is TRBD1 (6 bases). The CDR3 is 15 residues long. The V and J ends lost 0 bases and 3 bases respectively, with 12 bases between them. Germline-derived CDR1 and CDR2 are SGHTS and YDEGEE.

The chain links TRBV15 to TRBJ1-5; TRBD1 is a possible D gene (6 bases). Germline CDR1 is LNHNV and CDR2 is YYDKDF (reference sequence). This CDR3 region has 13 residues. Trimming stripped 6 bases from V and 6 bases from J, with 12 bases between. CDR3 loop: CATRDGGRQPQHF. As DNA, the CDR3 is TGTGCCACCAGGGACGGGGGGCGTCAGCCCCAGCATTTT. The full variable domain, with the rest looked up from reference TRBV15 and TRBJ1-5, is DAMVIQNPRYQVTQFGKPVTLSCSQTLNHNVMYWYQQKSSQAPKLLFHYYDKDFNNEADTPDNFQSRRPNTSFCFLDIRSPGLGDTAMYLCATRDGGRQPQHFGDGTRLSIL.

The count of this clone is one. The rearrangement uses TRBV4-1 and TRBJ1-3, with D possibly being TRBD1 (5 bases). CDR1 and CDR2 (germline): MGHRA, YSYEKL. Trimming pared 6 bases from V and 6 bases from J, leaving 24 bases between. This CDR3 spans 17 amino acids. As DNA, the CDR3 is TGCGCCAGCAGACACGTAAAGGGTCAGGGCGGCCAAAACACCATATATTTT. It specifies CASRHVKGQGGQNTIYF.

This clone came up a few times. The V gene is TRBV9, the J gene TRBJ2-7; 13 bases agree with TRBD2. Germline V gene data show CDR1 as SGDLS and CDR2 as YYNGEE. J was trimmed by 3 bases and V by 4 bases; bases with no gene match: 10. The CDR3 extends over 17 amino acids. CDR3 in amino acids: CASSPGLAGSMDYEQYF. CDR3 nucleotide sequence: TGTGCCAGCAGCCCGGGACTAGCGGGGTCTATGGACTACGAGCAGTACTTC.

The gene calls are TRBV13 and TRBJ1-1; no clear D. CDR1 PRHDT and CDR2 FYEKMQ come from the germline V gene (reference sequence). Trimming pared 6 bases from V and 5 bases from J, leaving 10 bases between. CDR3 size: 12 residues. Here the CDR3 reads CASRGFSTEAFF. In nucleotides, the CDR3 is TGTGCCAGCAGGGGGTTTTCGACTGAAGCTTTCTTT.

The chain combines TRBV7-2 with TRBJ2-5, with D maybe TRBD2 (5 bases). V was clipped by 0 bases and J by 5 bases, with 13 bases between them. The length of the CDR3 is 15 residues. In germline, CDR1 is SGHTA, CDR2 FQGNSA. The CDR3, as DNA: TGTGCCAGCAGCTTAGCGGCTAGCACGAAGGAGACCCAGTACTTC. As protein: CASSLAASTKETQYF.

The CDR3 protein is CASRDSLENQPQHF. DNA of the CDR3: TGTGCCAGCAGGGACAGCCTAGAAAATCAGCCCCAGCATTTT. V and J are TRBV27 and TRBJ1-5; a possible D gene is TRBD1 (6 bases). The germline V and J ends were trimmed by 6 bases and 4 bases, with 13 bases remaining between them. CDR3 length equals 14 residues. The V gene's germline CDR1 is MNHEY and CDR2 SMNVEV (reference sequence).

The chain has TRBV6-5 and TRBJ2-3, with 7 bases fitting TRBD2. Trimming took 2 bases from V and 5 from J; bases not matched to a gene: 4. From germline, CDR1 is MNHEY and CDR2 SVGAGI. The CDR3 totals 14 residues. The CDR3 protein is CASSYRGRVDTQYF. The CDR3 DNA is TGTGCCAGCAGTTACCGGGGGAGGGTAGATACGCAGTATTTT.

The chain combines TRBV7-9 with TRBJ2-7, with TRBD2 identical over 10 bases. This CDR3 spans 16 amino acids. Trimming took 5 bases from V and 4 from J; bases not matched to a gene: 11. The germline CDR1 and CDR2 sequences are SEHNR and FQNEAQ (reference sequence). Here the CDR3 DNA reads TGTGCCAGCAGCCTCCTCCCGGGACTAGCGCCATACGAGCAGTACTTC. This codes for CASSLLPGLAPYEQYF.

The rearrangement links TRBV28 to TRBJ1-5; no definite D call. The CDR3 length is 15 residues. CDR1 MDHEN and CDR2 SYDVKM come from the germline V gene. Trimming left V 10 bases short and J 4 bases short, with 20 bases between. The chain's CDR3 is CATSYNFRSNQPQHF. CDR3 nucleotides: TGTGCCACCTCGTACAATTTCCGATCAAATCAGCCCCAGCATTTT.

The chain is built from TRBV18 and TRBJ2-2; D may be TRBD1 (5 bases). The germline V gene encodes CDR1 KGHSH and CDR2 LQKENI. This CDR3 has 15 residues. V was pared by 3 bases and J by 0 bases, with 8 bases between. CDR3 sequence: CASSPTGTNTGELFF. DNA of the CDR3: TGTGCCAGCTCACCCACAGGAACGAACACCGGGGAGCTGTTTTTT.

The rearrangement links TRBV10-1 to TRBJ1-5; D uncertain. The CDR3 consists of 12 residues. With 3 bases removed from V and 3 bases from J, the gap between germline ends came to 3 bases. Germline CDR1 and CDR2: WNHNN and SYGVQD (reference sequence). This CDR3 reads CASSDTNQPQHF. The CDR3 DNA sequence: TGCGCCAGCAGTGACACCAATCAGCCCCAGCATTTT.

The chain recombines TRBV5-6 with TRBJ2-3; no clear D. Trimming took off 0 bases at V and 2 bases at J, with 13 bases between the two ends. Germline CDR1 is SGHDT and CDR2 is YYEEEE. The CDR3 runs 16 residues. DNA of the CDR3: TGTGCCAGCAGCTTGGAGTTACACCTATCCACAGATACGCAGTATTTT. Protein: CASSLELHLSTDTQYF.

The chain carries TRBV30 and TRBJ1-4; TRBD1 agrees at 7 bases. The CDR3 covers 19 residues. The V gene's germline CDR1 is GTSNPN and CDR2 SVGIG (reference sequence). Trimming removed 0 bases from V and 7 bases from J; junction bases left unmatched: 20. In DNA form, the CDR3 reads TGTGCCTGGAGTGTAGCCGGACAGGAGGGTCCTTCCTATGGTGAAAAACTGTTTTTT. It specifies CAWSVAGQEGPSYGEKLFF.

The chain couples TRBV28 to TRBJ2-1, with D perhaps matching TRBD1 (6 bases). The CDR3 runs to 15 residues. Germline loops: CDR1 MDHEN, CDR2 SYDVKM. V dropped 3 bases and J dropped 4 bases, with 13 bases sitting between them. The CDR3 region has the DNA TGTGCCAGCAGTTTTGGGGACACTGGGTACAATGAGCAGTTCTTC. Translating gives CASSFGDTGYNEQFF.

V is TRBV9 and J is TRBJ1-2; tentatively, D is TRBD1 (5 bases). Germline CDR1 and CDR2: SGDLS and YYNGEE. Deletions cut 0 bases from V and 3 bases from J, with 6 bases between. The CDR3 sequence is 13 residues long. For the CDR3, the DNA is TGTGCCAGCAGCGTAGGCAGGGACTATGGCTACACCTTC. Its protein is CASSVGRDYGYTF.

The chain links TRBV4-1 to TRBJ2-3; 11 bases line up with TRBD2. Germline V gene lookup returns CDR1 MGHRA and CDR2 YSYEKL. The CDR3 is made up of 16 amino acids. With 5 bases clipped from V and 2 bases from J, the junction kept 6 bases outside the gene matches. CDR3 coding DNA: TGCGCCAGCAGCTTCCGACTAGCGGGGATCACAGATACGCAGTATTTT. This translates into CASSFRLAGITDTQYF.

Only one count was recorded for this clone. This rearrangement joins TRBV25-1 to TRBJ1-1, with D possibly being TRBD1 (5 bases). The CDR3 extends over 14 amino acids. The V gene lost 4 bases and the J gene lost 6 bases, with 15 bases spanning the gap. The germline V gene encodes CDR1 MGHDK and CDR2 SYGVNS. The CDR3 region has the DNA TGTGCCAGCAGTGGCGTGCGACAGATACCTGAAGCTTTCTTT. This sequence encodes CASSGVRQIPEAFF.

V gene TRBV9 combines with J gene TRBJ1-6; 10 positions agree with TRBD1. Germline values: CDR1 SGDLS, CDR2 YYNGEE. CDR3 length equals 15 residues. Losses at the gene ends were 3 bases for V and 8 bases for J; bases not matched to a gene: 5. The CDR3 region is CASSDRTGGDSPLHF. CDR3 sequence (DNA): TGTGCCAGCAGCGACCGGACAGGGGGGGATTCACCCCTCCACTTT.

The chain employs TRBV5-4 and TRBJ2-1; weak D call: TRBD1 (6 bases). Trimming shortened V by 7 bases and J by 9 bases, and 20 bases separated the two germline ends. CDR3 length: 14 amino acids. Germline loops: CDR1 SGHNT, CDR2 YYREEE (reference sequence). CDR3 amino acids: CASGPQGGSSEQFF. The CDR3 DNA sequence: TGTGCCAGCGGCCCCCAAGGGGGAAGTAGTGAGCAGTTCTTC.

V gene TRBV7-2 combines with J gene TRBJ2-1, with 11 nucleotides matching TRBD2. This CDR3 contains 14 residues. Per the germline V gene, CDR1 is SGHTA and CDR2 is FQGNSA. V shed 6 bases and J 5 bases; nucleotides not matched to a gene: 3. CDR3 sequence reads: CASSLLAGDNEQFF. The CDR3 DNA follows: TGTGCCAGCAGTTTACTAGCGGGAGACAATGAGCAGTTCTTC. Complete variable domain (other parts from reference TRBV7-2 and TRBJ2-1): GAGVSQSPSNKVTEKGKDVELRCDPISGHTALYWYRQSLGQGLEFLIYFQGNSAPDKSGLPSDRFSAERTGGSVSTLTIQRTQQEDSAVYLCASSLLAGDNEQFFGPGTRLTVL.

V is TRBV4-1 and J is TRBJ2-3; D not certain. V lost 7 bases, J lost 0 bases, and 17 bases lay in between. CDR1 and CDR2 from the germline V gene are MGHRA and YSYEKL. The CDR3 extends over 16 amino acids. The CDR3 DNA is TGCGCCAGCACCATCTCCCTAACGGCTAGCACAGATACGCAGTATTTT. Translating it yields CASTISLTASTDTQYF.

The chain combines TRBV5-1 with TRBJ2-3, with 10 bases that match TRBD2. CDR3 size: 16 residues. V shed 4 bases and J 0 bases; nucleotides not matched to a gene: 5. Germline V lookup: CDR1 SGHRS, CDR2 YFSETQ. In DNA, the CDR3 is TGCGCCAGCAGCCCCCTAGCGGGAGTTAGCACAGATACGCAGTATTTT. Translating gives CASSPLAGVSTDTQYF.

The chain is built from TRBV4-2 and TRBJ2-1; TRBD2 agrees at 7 bases. Germline V CDR1 and CDR2: LGHNA, YNFKEQ. J was trimmed by 0 bases and V by 1 base; bases with no gene match: 3. The CDR3 is 16 amino acids. This chain's CDR3 is CASSQGTRSSYNEQFF. In DNA, the CDR3 is TGTGCCAGCAGCCAAGGGACTAGGAGCTCCTACAATGAGCAGTTCTTC.

The gene calls are TRBV7-2 and TRBJ1-1; TRBD1 aligns across 7 bases. Per the germline V gene, CDR1 is SGHTA and CDR2 is FQGNSA. The junction had 3 bases not matched to a gene; V was cut back by 1 base and J by 4 bases. The CDR3 consists of 14 residues. The CDR3: CASSLEGGGTEAFF. CDR3 bases: TGTGCCAGCAGCTTAGAAGGGGGCGGCACTGAAGCTTTCTTT. The variable domain in full, completed from reference TRBV7-2 and TRBJ1-1, reads GAGVSQSPSNKVTEKGKDVELRCDPISGHTALYWYRQSLGQGLEFLIYFQGNSAPDKSGLPSDRFSAERTGGSVSTLTIQRTQQEDSAVYLCASSLEGGGTEAFFGQGTRLTVV.

The V gene is TRBV28, the J gene TRBJ1-5; 10 bases are a match to TRBD1. The CDR3 runs to 18 residues. J gave up 2 bases and V 5 bases, and 12 bases lay outside the gene matches. Germline V gives CDR1 MDHEN, CDR2 SYDVKM. CDR3 amino acids: CASSLTLTGTGGNQPQHF. In DNA form, the CDR3 reads TGTGCCAGCAGTCTCACCCTCACCGGGACAGGGGGCAATCAGCCCCAGCATTTT.

The genes are TRBV28 and TRBJ1-2, with 8 bases matching TRBD1. After removal of 1 base from V and 1 base from J, the junction contained 8 bases not matched to a gene. Germline V gene lookup returns CDR1 MDHEN and CDR2 SYDVKM. This CDR3 contains 17 residues. The CDR3 loop reads CASSLSGQGLFNYGYTF. CDR3 bases: TGTGCCAGCAGTTTATCCGGACAGGGACTCTTTAACTATGGCTACACCTTC.

The chain uses TRBV25-1 and TRBJ2-3; 11 bases match TRBD2. The CDR3 covers 16 residues. The germline V gene has CDR1 MGHDK and CDR2 SYGVNS. V trimming: 2 bases; J trimming: 4 bases; junction bases outside the gene matches: 5. The CDR3: CASSELSGGAPDTQYF. The CDR3, as DNA: TGTGCCAGCAGTGAACTTAGCGGGGGGGCTCCAGATACGCAGTATTTT.